This is a list of T cell receptor beta chains from one sample in a study of a mutant IDH1 vaccine in newly diagnosed glioma. These TCRs are of unknown antigen specificity. Using immunoSEQ multiplex PCR, the repertoire was profiled, and TCRdb retains in-frame clones only, with some absent. The sample consists of 75,000 to 80,000 clones, about 91% of them appearing once. The starting material was PBMCs, obtained from a glioma patient whose treatment included an IDH1 peptide vaccine. These receptors all stem from a woman between 45 and 60 years old with glioma. The CDR3 runs from the conserved cysteine through the conserved F or W. The D gene is left open where the match is weak. Part of the rows lack a size; the others show once, few, many or a class for expanded clones.

d_call,v_call,clone_size,j_call,cdr3_nt,cdr3_aa
NA,TRBV7-9,NA,TRBJ2-7,TGTGCCAGCAGCGCCACGGGCTACGAGCAGTACTTC,CASSATGYEQYF
NA,TRBV19,NA,TRBJ2-5,TGTGCCAGTAGTATAGATCTTGAAGAGACCCAGTACTTC,CASSIDLEETQYF
NA,TRBV9,once,TRBJ1-1,TGTGCCAGCAGCGTACGTTACGGGGGCCATGCTTTCTTT,CASSVRYGGHAFF
NA,TRBV9,NA,TRBJ2-1,TGTGCCAGCCGGGAAGCCGGGAGTAATGAGCAGTTCTTC,CASREAGSNEQFF
NA,TRBV28,NA,TRBJ1-5,TGTGCCAGCAGTTTAAGGGGATTCCAGCCCCAGCATTTT,CASSLRGFQPQHF
TRBD2,TRBV6-6,once,TRBJ2-7,TGTGCCAGCAGGGGAGGGGCCTACGAGCAGTACTTC,CASRGGAYEQYF
TRBD1,TRBV6-6,NA,TRBJ1-2,TGTGCCAGCAGTATAGGACAGGGTAACTATGGCTACACCTTC,CASSIGQGNYGYTF
NA,TRBV5-1,NA,TRBJ1-1,TGCGCCAGCAAAGGAGGGAACACTGAAGCTTTCTTT,CASKGGNTEAFF
NA,TRBV2,NA,TRBJ1-5,TGTGCCAGCAGTGGAAACTTACCCAATCAGCCCCAGCATTTT,CASSGNLPNQPQHF
TRBD1,TRBV7-6,NA,TRBJ1-6,TGTGCCAGCAGAGGGGGGGGACAGGGGCGATCAACCCTCCACTTT,CASRGGGQGRSTLHF
NA,TRBV19,NA,TRBJ1-5,TGTGCCAGTAGCTTGACGGGGGATCAGCCCCAGCATTTT,CASSLTGDQPQHF
TRBD2,TRBV28,NA,TRBJ2-5,TGTGCCAGCAGTTCCCCGGGACTAGCGGGGGAGACCCAGTACTTC,CASSSPGLAGETQYF
NA,TRBV18,NA,TRBJ2-2,TGTGCCAGCTCACTGAACGGGAGAGCGTACACCGGGGAGCTGTTTTTT,CASSLNGRAYTGELFF
TRBD1,TRBV27,NA,TRBJ1-6,TGTGCCAGCAGTCCATCCCGAAGACAGGGTATTTCACCCCTCCACTTT,CASSPSRRQGISPLHF
TRBD1,TRBV9,once,TRBJ1-1,TGTGCCAGCAGCGCCCCCCGGACAGGGGAGGGTACTGAAGCTTTCTTT,CASSAPRTGEGTEAFF
NA,TRBV7-9,NA,TRBJ2-3,TGTGCCAGCATCGGGGGCGGGGTGATTGGAGATACGCAGTATTTT,CASIGGGVIGDTQYF
TRBD2,TRBV19,NA,TRBJ2-1,TGTGCCAGTCCCAAAGGTACTAGCGGGCACGATGAGCAGTTCTTC,CASPKGTSGHDEQFF
NA,TRBV7-2,NA,TRBJ2-7,TGTGCCAGCAGCTTAAAGCGTAACTACGAGCAGTACTTC,CASSLKRNYEQYF
TRBD1,TRBV2,NA,TRBJ1-6,TGTGCCAGCAGTATCCGGGACAGTTTCTATAATTCACCCCTCCACTTT,CASSIRDSFYNSPLHF
NA,TRBV28,NA,TRBJ2-7,TGTGCCACCGACAGGTTAGACTCCTACGAGCAGTACTTC,CATDRLDSYEQYF
TRBD1,TRBV5-1,NA,TRBJ2-4,TGCGCCAGCAGGACGGGACAGGGGGCGAACATTCAGTACTTC,CASRTGQGANIQYF
NA,TRBV6-4,NA,TRBJ1-2,TGTGCCAGCAGTCCCCGCTGGGCCACGAAAGCTAACTATGGCTACACCTTC,CASSPRWATKANYGYTF
NA,TRBV28,NA,TRBJ2-5,TGTGCCACTCAAATTAACCCCCAAGAGACCCAGTACTTC,CATQINPQETQYF
NA,TRBV5-4,NA,TRBJ1-4,TGTGCCAGCAGCCGGGGGGGTACTAATGAAAAACTGTTTTTT,CASSRGGTNEKLFF
NA,TRBV11-2,NA,TRBJ2-7,TGTGCCAGCAGCTTAGATGGGCTCCGCGCGGCGGAGCAGTACTTC,CASSLDGLRAAEQYF
NA,TRBV7-9,NA,TRBJ2-1,TGTGCCAGCAGCTCCGTTACGGGCCATGAGCAGTTCTTC,CASSSVTGHEQFF
TRBD1,TRBV7-9,NA,TRBJ2-3,TGTGCCAGCAGCCTGGGACAGGGAACAGATACGCAGTATTTT,CASSLGQGTDTQYF
TRBD1,TRBV6-6,NA,TRBJ1-1,TGTGCCAGCAGCTCGAATTGGGGACAGGGGAACACTGAAGCTTTCTTT,CASSSNWGQGNTEAFF
NA,TRBV10-3,NA,TRBJ2-1,TGTGCCATCAGCGCGAGCGGGTCCTACAATGAGCAGTTCTTC,CAISASGSYNEQFF
NA,TRBV7-6,few,TRBJ2-5,TGTGCCAGCAGCTTAGCTGCTAGGGGAGAGACCCAGTACTTC,CASSLAARGETQYF
NA,TRBV28,NA,TRBJ2-7,TGTGCCAGCAGTCCTCGAGACTACGAGCAGTACTTC,CASSPRDYEQYF
NA,TRBV6-1,NA,TRBJ1-5,TGTGCCAGCGAACGGAATAGGGGGGCAGGACAGCCCCAGCATTTT,CASERNRGAGQPQHF
TRBD2,TRBV18,NA,TRBJ2-2,TGTGCCAGCTCACCGATTAGCGGGAAAGACACCGGGGAGCTGTTTTTT,CASSPISGKDTGELFF
TRBD1,TRBV2,NA,TRBJ1-2,TGTGCCAGCAGTGAAGCGGGCATACGAGGACAGGGCCTGTATTCTAACTATGGCTACACCTTC,CASSEAGIRGQGLYSNYGYTF
TRBD2,TRBV5-1,once,TRBJ2-3,TGCGCCAGCACCATAGGACTAGCGACTAGCACAGATACGCAGTATTTT,CASTIGLATSTDTQYF
TRBD2,TRBV5-1,few,TRBJ2-3,TGCGCCAGCAGCGTCGGGAGGGCCCCCACAGATACGCAGTATTTT,CASSVGRAPTDTQYF
TRBD1,TRBV28,NA,TRBJ1-5,TGTGCCAGCAGTCGCCCTAGGACAGGGCCCCTTTTTAGTTCTAGTCAGCCCCAGCATTTT,CASSRPRTGPLFSSSQPQHF
NA,TRBV7-9,NA,TRBJ2-7,TGTGCCAGCAGCTTAGGACAGTCCTCCTACGAGCAGTACTTC,CASSLGQSSYEQYF
NA,TRBV9,few,TRBJ1-1,TGTGCCAGCAGCGTAGGGGTGGGGGACACTGAAGCTTTCTTT,CASSVGVGDTEAFF
TRBD2,TRBV7-9,NA,TRBJ2-3,TGTGCCAGCAGCTTAGTTCTAGCGGGAGCGGCAGATACGCAGTATTTT,CASSLVLAGAADTQYF
NA,TRBV18,NA,TRBJ1-1,TGTGCCAGCTCACCACCGAGCGGGGCGAACACTGAAGCTTTCTTT,CASSPPSGANTEAFF
NA,TRBV30,NA,TRBJ1-5,TGTGCCTGGAGTGTCCCCACAGGGTACAATCAGCCCCAGCATTTT,CAWSVPTGYNQPQHF
TRBD2,TRBV19,NA,TRBJ2-3,TGTGCCAGTAGTATTCGGGCTAGCGGGAGGGACGATACGCAGTATTTT,CASSIRASGRDDTQYF